This TCR beta chain is drawn from a study of cytomegalovirus exposure and HLA in healthy donors. Background on the study: Earlier, 150 million to 200 million T cells were analyzed, and about 100 million unique TCR beta sequences were found among them. The study's findings and limits: Most TCR sequences proved rare, with some public TCRs found in many donors.

Trimming removed 2 bases at V and 2 bases at J, with 11 bases between. The CDR3 has 14 amino acids. Germline CDR1 reads SGHTS; CDR2 reads YDEGEE. PCR involved 60 Vbeta and 13 Jbeta primers. Profiling relied on immunoSEQ multiplex PCR, and the TCRdb table lists in-frame clones only, not all of them. This sample has approximately 130,000 clones; 70% to 80% occur once, and the top ten carry approximately 1.2%. About this clone itself: Its antigen is as yet unknown.

The specimen sequenced was PBMCs. The chain links TRBV5-8 to TRBJ2-7; possible D gene TRBD2, 5 bases. This TCR came from a man aged 45-65 years in good health and CMV-seronegative. CDR3: CASSFTGSTYEQYF. In DNA, the CDR3 is TGTGCCAGCAGCTTCACGGGGAGTACCTACGAGCAGTACTTC.